This is a list of T cell receptor beta chains from one sample in a study of T cells in Graves' hyperthyroidism and ophthalmopathy. TCRdb reprocessed the multiplex PCR reads via MiXCR and lists one record per CDR3 protein. This table has 450,000 to 650,000 distinct CDR3 sequences, 17% appearing once. Sequencing was carried out using blood. Source of these receptors: a woman aged 18-35 years with Graves' ophthalmopathy. The CDR3 runs from the conserved cysteine through the conserved F or W. A D gene is named only where the DNA matches it firmly. Size is omitted from some rows. Given values are once, few, many or a class for expanded clones.

V: TRBV6-4
J: TRBJ2-2
D: NA
size: many
DNA: TGTGCCAGCAAAAGCCCCACCCGAGACATAGCGATGGGGGAGCTGTTTTTT
CDR3: CASKSPTRDIAMGELFF

V: TRBV28
J: TRBJ2-1
D: NA
size: many
DNA: TGTGCCAGCAGACCTCCCTTGAGCAATGAGCAGTTCTTC
CDR3: CASRPPLSNEQFF

V: TRBV11-2
J: TRBJ1-2
D: NA
size: many
DNA: TGTGCCAGCACCGACAGGACAGACACTAACTATGGCTACACCTTC
CDR3: CASTDRTDTNYGYTF

V: TRBV10-3
J: TRBJ2-5
D: NA
size: many
DNA: TGTGCCATCAGTGGGACAAACCAAGAGACCCAGTACTTC
CDR3: CAISGTNQETQYF

V: TRBV7-9
J: TRBJ2-1
D: NA
size: many
DNA: TGTGCCAGCAGCTGGGATGATAAGGGGCGTGACAATGAGCAGTTCTTC
CDR3: CASSWDDKGRDNEQFF

V: TRBV3-1
J: TRBJ1-5
D: NA
size: few
DNA: TGTGCCAGCAACCAAGATCGGGGGGCGGTCCGTGGGCCCCAGCATTTT
CDR3: CASNQDRGAVRGPQHF

V: TRBV5-8
J: TRBJ1-1
D: NA
size: many
DNA: TGTGCCAGCAGCTTGGATGGGGGGCTGAACACTGAAGCTTTCTTT
CDR3: CASSLDGGLNTEAFF

V: TRBV5-1
J: TRBJ1-2
D: NA
size: NA
DNA: TGCGCCAGCAAGCCGTCGCAGTCGGAGGTCTATGGCTACACCTTC
CDR3: CASKPSQSEVYGYTF

V: TRBV4-1
J: TRBJ1-1
D: NA
size: many
DNA: TGCGCCAGCAGCCCAGGGGTGTCCACTGAAGCTTTCTTT
CDR3: CASSPGVSTEAFF

V: TRBV5-4
J: TRBJ1-3
D: TRBD1
size: few
DNA: TGTGCCAGCAGCTTGGCCGGGACAGGGAGAGCTGGAAACACCATATATTTT
CDR3: CASSLAGTGRAGNTIYF

V: TRBV5-1
J: TRBJ2-1
D: NA
size: many
DNA: TGCGCCAGCAGCTTGGACAGAAACAATGAGCAGTTCTTC
CDR3: CASSLDRNNEQFF

V: TRBV18
J: TRBJ1-1
D: NA
size: many
DNA: TGTGCCAGCTCACCCGGGCCCGAAGCTTTCTTT
CDR3: CASSPGPEAFF

V: TRBV27
J: TRBJ1-5
D: NA
size: NA
DNA: TGTGCCAGCAGTTTGGGGGGGATCAATCAGCTCCAGCATTTT
CDR3: CASSLGGINQLQHF

V: TRBV5-1
J: TRBJ2-3
D: NA
size: NA
DNA: TGCGCCAGCAGCTTGTACGGCAGGGGCGCAGATACGCAGTATTTT
CDR3: CASSLYGRGADTQYF

V: TRBV30
J: TRBJ1-1
D: NA
size: many
DNA: TGTGCCTGGAGTGTACTTTACGGGAGGAACACTGAAGCTTTCTTT
CDR3: CAWSVLYGRNTEAFF